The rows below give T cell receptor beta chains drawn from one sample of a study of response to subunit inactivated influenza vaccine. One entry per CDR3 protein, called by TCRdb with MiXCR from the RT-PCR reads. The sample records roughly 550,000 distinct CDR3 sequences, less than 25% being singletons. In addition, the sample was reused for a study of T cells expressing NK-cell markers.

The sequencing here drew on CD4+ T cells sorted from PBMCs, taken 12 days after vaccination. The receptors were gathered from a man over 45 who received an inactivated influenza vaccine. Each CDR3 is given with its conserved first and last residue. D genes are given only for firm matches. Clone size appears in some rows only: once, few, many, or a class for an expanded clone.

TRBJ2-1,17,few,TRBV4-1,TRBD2,CASSQDRLAGRNNEQFF,TGCGCCAGCAGCCAAGACAGACTAGCGGGGAGGAACAATGAGCAGTTCTTC
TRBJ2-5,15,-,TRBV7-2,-,CASSLNRFQRETQYF,TGTGCCAGCAGCCTTAACCGGTTTCAGCGAGAGACCCAGTACTTC
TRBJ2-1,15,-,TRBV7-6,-,CASSLGQPDYNEQFF,TGTGCCAGCAGCTTAGGACAGCCCGACTACAATGAGCAGTTCTTC
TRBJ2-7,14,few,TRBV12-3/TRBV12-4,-,CASSFGQTSYEQYF,TGTGCCAGCAGTTTCGGACAGACATCCTACGAGCAGTACTTC
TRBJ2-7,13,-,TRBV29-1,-,CSVGQGGGNEQYF,TGCAGCGTTGGACAGGGAGGGGGGAACGAGCAGTACTTC
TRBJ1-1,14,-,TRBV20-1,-,CSARDQTGNTEAFF,TGCAGTGCTAGAGATCAAACAGGGAACACTGAAGCTTTCTTT
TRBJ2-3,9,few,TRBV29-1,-,CSVGDTQYF,TGCAGCGTTGGGGATACGCAGTATTTT
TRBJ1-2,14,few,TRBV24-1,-,CATSDSPWSYGYTF,TGTGCCACCAGTGACTCCCCCTGGAGCTATGGCTACACCTTC
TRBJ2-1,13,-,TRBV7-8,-,CASSRNPDNEQFF,TGTGCCAGCAGCCGAAACCCAGACAATGAGCAGTTCTTC
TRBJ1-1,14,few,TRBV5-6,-,CASSYGVSNTEAFF,TGTGCCAGCAGCTACGGGGTTTCCAACACTGAAGCTTTCTTT
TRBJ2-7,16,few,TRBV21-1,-,CASRRPGQGGTYEQYF,TGTGCCAGCAGGCGACCGGGACAGGGGGGAACCTACGAGCAGTACTTC
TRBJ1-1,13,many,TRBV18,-,CASSLAGSAEAFF,TGTGCCAGCTCACTGGCCGGGAGCGCCGAAGCTTTCTTT
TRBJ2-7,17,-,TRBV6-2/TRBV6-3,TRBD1,CASSYSVRGSYSYEQYF,TGTGCCAGCAGTTACTCCGTCAGGGGGTCTTACTCCTACGAGCAGTACTTC
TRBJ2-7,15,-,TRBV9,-,CASSVGTGGDYEQYF,TGTGCCAGCAGCGTGGGAACAGGGGGGGACTACGAGCAGTACTTC
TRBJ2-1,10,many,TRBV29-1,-,CSARGEGQFF,TGCAGCGCGAGAGGGGAAGGGCAGTTCTTC
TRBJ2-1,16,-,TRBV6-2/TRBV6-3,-,CASSSLTGRFVHEQFF,TGTGCCAGCAGTTCGTTGACAGGGAGGTTTGTGCATGAGCAGTTCTTC
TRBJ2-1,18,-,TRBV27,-,CASSPRPRWNGSHNEQFF,TGTGCCAGCAGTCCAAGACCGCGTTGGAACGGGAGCCACAATGAGCAGTTCTTC
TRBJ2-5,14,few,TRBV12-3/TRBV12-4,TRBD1,CASSYRDSQETQYF,TGTGCCAGCAGTTACCGGGACAGCCAAGAGACCCAGTACTTC
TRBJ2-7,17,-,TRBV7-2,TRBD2,CASSLVWGGSIVYEQYF,TGTGCCAGCAGCTTAGTTTGGGGCGGGAGCATAGTTTACGAGCAGTACTTC
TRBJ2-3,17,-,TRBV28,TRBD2,CASSLGTSGRAVDTQYF,TGTGCCAGCAGTTTAGGGACTAGCGGGAGGGCCGTCGATACGCAGTATTTT
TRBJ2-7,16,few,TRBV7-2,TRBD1,CASSSPQGARTYEQYF,TGTGCCAGCAGCTCCCCCCAGGGGGCGCGCACCTACGAGCAGTACTTC
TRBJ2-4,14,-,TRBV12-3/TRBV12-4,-,CASSLKDIKNIQYF,TGTGCCAGCAGTTTAAAGGACATCAAAAACATTCAGTACTTC
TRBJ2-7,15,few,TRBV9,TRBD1,CASSSRDSITYEQYF,TGTGCCAGCAGCTCCCGGGACAGCATAACCTACGAGCAGTACTTC
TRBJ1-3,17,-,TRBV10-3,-,CAISDYMGLGSGNTIYF,TGTGCCATCAGTGATTACATGGGTTTGGGATCTGGAAACACCATATATTTT
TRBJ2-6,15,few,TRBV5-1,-,CASSAETYGANVLTF,TGCGCCAGCAGCGCCGAGACGTATGGGGCCAACGTCCTGACTTTC
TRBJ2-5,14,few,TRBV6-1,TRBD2,CASSTAGGSQTQYF,TGTGCCAGCAGTACGGCGGGGGGGTCGCAGACCCAGTACTTC
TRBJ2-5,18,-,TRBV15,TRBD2,CATSRDQRGSSGRETQYF,TGTGCCACCAGCAGAGATCAAAGAGGGTCTAGCGGGAGAGAGACCCAGTACTTC
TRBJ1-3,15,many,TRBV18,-,CASSPSSSSGNTIYF,TGTGCCAGCTCACCATCCTCATCCTCTGGAAACACCATATATTTT